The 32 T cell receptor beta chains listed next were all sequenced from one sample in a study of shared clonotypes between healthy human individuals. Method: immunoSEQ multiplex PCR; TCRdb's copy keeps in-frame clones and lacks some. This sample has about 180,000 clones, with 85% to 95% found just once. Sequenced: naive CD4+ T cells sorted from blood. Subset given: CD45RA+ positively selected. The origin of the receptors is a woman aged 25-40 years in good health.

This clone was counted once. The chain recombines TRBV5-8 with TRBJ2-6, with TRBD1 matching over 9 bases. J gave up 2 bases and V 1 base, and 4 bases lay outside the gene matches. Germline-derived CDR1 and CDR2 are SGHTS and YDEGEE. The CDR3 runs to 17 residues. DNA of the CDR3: TGTGCCAGCAGCTTGTCGGGACAGGGTGCTGGGGCCAACGTCCTGACTTTC. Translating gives CASSLSGQGAGANVLTF.

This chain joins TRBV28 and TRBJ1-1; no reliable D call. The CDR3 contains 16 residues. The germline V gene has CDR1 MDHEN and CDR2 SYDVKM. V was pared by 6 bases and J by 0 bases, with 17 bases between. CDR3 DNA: TGTGCCAGCAGCCCGGCGACTCAGGCTCTGAACACTGAAGCTTTCTTT. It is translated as CASSPATQALNTEAFF.

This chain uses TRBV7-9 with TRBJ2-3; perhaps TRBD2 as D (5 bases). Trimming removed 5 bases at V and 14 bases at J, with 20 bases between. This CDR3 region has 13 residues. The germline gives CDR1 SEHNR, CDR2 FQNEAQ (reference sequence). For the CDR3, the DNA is TGTGCCAGCAGCCCCCCGGGAACTGGAGCAGGGTATTTT. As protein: CASSPPGTGAGYF.

The CDR3, as DNA: TGTGCCAGCAGTGGATTCCAGCGGGGCAGCTCCTACAATGAGCAGTTCTTC. This codes for CASSGFQRGSSYNEQFF. The chain recombines TRBV28 with TRBJ2-1; 7 bases line up with TRBD2. J gave up 0 bases and V 5 bases, and 10 bases lay outside the gene matches. The CDR3 has 17 amino acids. The germline V gene has CDR1 MDHEN and CDR2 SYDVKM.

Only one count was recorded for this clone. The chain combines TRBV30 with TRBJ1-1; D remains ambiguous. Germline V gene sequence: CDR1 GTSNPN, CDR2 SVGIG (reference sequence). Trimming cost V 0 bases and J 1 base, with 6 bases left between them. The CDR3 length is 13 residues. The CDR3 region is CAWSVQENTEAFF. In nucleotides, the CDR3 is TGTGCCTGGAGTGTGCAGGAGAACACTGAAGCTTTCTTT.

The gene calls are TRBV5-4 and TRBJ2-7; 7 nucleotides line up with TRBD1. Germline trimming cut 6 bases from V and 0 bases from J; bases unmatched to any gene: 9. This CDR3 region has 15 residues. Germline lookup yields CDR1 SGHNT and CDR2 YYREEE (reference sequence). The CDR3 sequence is CASMRGQDSSYEQYF. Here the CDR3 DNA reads TGTGCCAGCATGCGAGGACAGGATAGCTCCTACGAGCAGTACTTC.

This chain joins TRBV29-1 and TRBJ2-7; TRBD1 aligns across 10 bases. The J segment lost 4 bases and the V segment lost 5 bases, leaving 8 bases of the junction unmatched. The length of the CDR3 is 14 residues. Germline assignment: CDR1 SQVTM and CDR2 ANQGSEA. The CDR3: CSVKPTGGGYEQYF. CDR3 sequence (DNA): TGCAGCGTTAAACCGACAGGGGGCGGATACGAGCAGTACTTC.

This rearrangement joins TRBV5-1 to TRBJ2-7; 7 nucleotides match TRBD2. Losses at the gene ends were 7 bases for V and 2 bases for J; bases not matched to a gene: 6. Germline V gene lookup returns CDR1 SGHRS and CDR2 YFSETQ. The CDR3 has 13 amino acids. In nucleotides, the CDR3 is TGCGCCAGCGGCGGGAGCCCACCCTACGAGCAGTACTTC. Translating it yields CASGGSPPYEQYF. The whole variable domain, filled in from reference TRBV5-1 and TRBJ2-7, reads KAGVTQTPRYLIKTRGQQVTLSCSPISGHRSVSWYQQTPGQGLQFLFEYFSETQRNKGNFPGRFSGRQFSNSRSEMNVSTLELGDSALYLCASGGSPPYEQYFGPGTRLTVT.

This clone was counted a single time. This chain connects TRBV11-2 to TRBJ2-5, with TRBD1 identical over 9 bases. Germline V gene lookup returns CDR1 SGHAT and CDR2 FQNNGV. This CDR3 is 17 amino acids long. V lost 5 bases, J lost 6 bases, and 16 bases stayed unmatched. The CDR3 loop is CASSSHRGRRGIQTQYF. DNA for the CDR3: TGTGCCAGCAGCAGCCACAGGGGGCGCAGAGGGATACAGACCCAGTACTTC.

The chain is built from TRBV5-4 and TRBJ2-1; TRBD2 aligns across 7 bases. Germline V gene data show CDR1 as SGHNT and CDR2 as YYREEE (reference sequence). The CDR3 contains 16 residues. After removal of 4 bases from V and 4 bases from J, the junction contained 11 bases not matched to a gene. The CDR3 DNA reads TGTGCCAGCAGCCCCGGGGTGCGGGAGCATTACAATGAGCAGTTCTTC. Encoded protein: CASSPGVREHYNEQFF.

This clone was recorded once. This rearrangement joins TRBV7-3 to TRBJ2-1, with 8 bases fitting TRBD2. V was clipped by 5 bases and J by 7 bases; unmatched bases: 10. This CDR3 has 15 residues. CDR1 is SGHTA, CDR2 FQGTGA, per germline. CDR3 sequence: CASSPTGTRPNEQFF. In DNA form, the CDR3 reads TGTGCCAGCAGCCCTACTGGGACTAGGCCGAATGAGCAGTTCTTC.

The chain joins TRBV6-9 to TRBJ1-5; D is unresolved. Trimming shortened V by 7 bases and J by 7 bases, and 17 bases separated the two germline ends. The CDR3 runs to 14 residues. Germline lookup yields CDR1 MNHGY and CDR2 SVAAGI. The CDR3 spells CASTPIGINQPQHF. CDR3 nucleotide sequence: TGTGCCAGCACCCCCATAGGAATTAACCAGCCCCAGCATTTT.

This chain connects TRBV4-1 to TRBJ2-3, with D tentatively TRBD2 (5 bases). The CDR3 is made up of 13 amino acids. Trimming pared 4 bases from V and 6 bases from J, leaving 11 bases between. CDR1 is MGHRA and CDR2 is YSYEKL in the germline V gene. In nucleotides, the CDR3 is TGCGCCAGCAGCCGGTGGACTTCCGATACGCAGTATTTT. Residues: CASSRWTSDTQYF.

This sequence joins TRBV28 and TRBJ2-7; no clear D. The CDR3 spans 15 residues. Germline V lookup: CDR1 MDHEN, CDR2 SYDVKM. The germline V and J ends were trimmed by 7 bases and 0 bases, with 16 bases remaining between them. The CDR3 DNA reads TGTGCCAGCAACTTAATGGGCGGACCCTCCTACGAGCAGTACTTC. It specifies CASNLMGGPSYEQYF.

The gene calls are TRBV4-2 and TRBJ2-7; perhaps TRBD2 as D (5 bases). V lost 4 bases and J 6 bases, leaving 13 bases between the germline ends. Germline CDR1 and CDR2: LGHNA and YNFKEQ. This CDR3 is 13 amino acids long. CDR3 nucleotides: TGTGCCAGCAGCCCCGGGGTGTCCGCCGAGCAGTACTTC. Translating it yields CASSPGVSAEQYF.

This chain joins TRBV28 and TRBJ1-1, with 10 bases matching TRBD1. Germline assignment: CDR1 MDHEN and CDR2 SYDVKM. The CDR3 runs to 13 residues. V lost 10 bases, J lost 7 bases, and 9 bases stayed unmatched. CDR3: CATSGQGFLEAFF. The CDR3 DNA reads TGTGCCACCTCGGGACAGGGGTTTCTTGAAGCTTTCTTT.

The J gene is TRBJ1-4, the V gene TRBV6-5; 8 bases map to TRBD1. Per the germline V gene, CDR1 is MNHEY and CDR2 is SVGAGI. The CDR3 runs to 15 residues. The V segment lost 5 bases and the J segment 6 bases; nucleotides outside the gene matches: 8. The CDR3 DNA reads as TGTGCCAGCAGTAACCAGGGGGCGGGTGATGAAAAACTGTTTTTT. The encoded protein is CASSNQGAGDEKLFF.

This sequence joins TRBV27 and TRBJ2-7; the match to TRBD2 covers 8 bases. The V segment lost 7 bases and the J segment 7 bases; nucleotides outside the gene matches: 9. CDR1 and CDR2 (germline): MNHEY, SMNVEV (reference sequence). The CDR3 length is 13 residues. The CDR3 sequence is CASNFRPGGEQYF. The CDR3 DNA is TGTGCCAGCAACTTTCGCCCGGGGGGGGAGCAGTACTTC.

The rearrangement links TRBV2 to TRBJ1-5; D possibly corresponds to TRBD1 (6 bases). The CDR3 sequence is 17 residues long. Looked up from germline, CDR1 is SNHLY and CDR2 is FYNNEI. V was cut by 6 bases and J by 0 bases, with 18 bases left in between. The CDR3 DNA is TGTGCCAGCAGCGGCCAGCTAGGGACATATAGCAATCAGCCCCAGCATTTT. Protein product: CASSGQLGTYSNQPQHF.

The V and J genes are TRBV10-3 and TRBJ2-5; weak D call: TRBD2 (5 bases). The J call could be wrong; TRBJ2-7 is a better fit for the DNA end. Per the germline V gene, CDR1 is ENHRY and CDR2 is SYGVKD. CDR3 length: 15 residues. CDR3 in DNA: TGTGCCATCAGTGAGAGGAAGCGGAGCTCCTACGAGCAGTACTTC. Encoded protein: CAISERKRSSYEQYF.

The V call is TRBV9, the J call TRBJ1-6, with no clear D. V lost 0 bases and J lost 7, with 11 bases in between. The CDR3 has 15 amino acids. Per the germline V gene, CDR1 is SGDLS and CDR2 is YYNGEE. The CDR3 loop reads CASSVGTSGNSPLHF. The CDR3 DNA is TGTGCCAGCAGCGTAGGCACTAGTGGGAATTCACCCCTCCACTTT.

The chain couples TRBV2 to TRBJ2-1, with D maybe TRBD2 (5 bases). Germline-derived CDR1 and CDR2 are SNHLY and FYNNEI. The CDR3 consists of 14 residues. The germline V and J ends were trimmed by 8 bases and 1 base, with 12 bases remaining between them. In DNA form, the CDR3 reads TGTGCCAGCCGGTTCGGGGAATCCTACAATGAGCAGTTCTTC. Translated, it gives CASRFGESYNEQFF. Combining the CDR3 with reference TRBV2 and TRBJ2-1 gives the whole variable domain EPEVTQTPSHQVTQMGQEVILRCVPISNHLYFYWYRQILGQKVEFLVSFYNNEISEKSEIFDDQFSVERPDGSNFTLKIRSTKLEDSAMYFCASRFGESYNEQFFGPGTRLTVL.

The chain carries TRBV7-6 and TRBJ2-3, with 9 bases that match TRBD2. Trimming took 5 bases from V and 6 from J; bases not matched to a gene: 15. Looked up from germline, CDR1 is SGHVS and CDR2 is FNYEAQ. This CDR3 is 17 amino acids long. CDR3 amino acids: CASSQWSTSGRGDTQYF. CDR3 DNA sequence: TGTGCCAGCAGCCAATGGTCGACTAGCGGAAGAGGGGATACGCAGTATTTT.

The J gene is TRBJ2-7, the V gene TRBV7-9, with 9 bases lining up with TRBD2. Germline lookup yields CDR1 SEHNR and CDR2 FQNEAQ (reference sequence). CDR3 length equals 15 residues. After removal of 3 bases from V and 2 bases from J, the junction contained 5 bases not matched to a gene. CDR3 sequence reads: CASSFWREGPYEQYF. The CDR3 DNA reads TGTGCCAGCAGCTTCTGGCGGGAGGGCCCCTACGAGCAGTACTTC.

The CDR3 DNA is TGTGCCAGCAGGCGTACTTGGGACACTGAAGCTTTCTTT. It encodes CASRRTWDTEAFF. The gene calls are TRBV6-5 and TRBJ1-1; D remains unclear. This CDR3 spans 13 amino acids. CDR1 MNHEY and CDR2 SVGAGI come from the germline V gene. With 6 bases removed from V and 3 bases from J, the gap between germline ends came to 11 bases.

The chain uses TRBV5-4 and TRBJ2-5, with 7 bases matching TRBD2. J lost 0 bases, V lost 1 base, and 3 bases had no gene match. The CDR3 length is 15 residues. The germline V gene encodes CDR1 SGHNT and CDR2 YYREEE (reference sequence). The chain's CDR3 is CASSLRLADQETQYF. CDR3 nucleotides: TGTGCCAGCAGCTTGCGGCTAGCGGACCAAGAGACCCAGTACTTC.

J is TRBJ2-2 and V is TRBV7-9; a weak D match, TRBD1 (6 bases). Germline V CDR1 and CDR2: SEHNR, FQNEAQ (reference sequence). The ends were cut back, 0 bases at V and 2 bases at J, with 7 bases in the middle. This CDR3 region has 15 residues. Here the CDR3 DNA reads TGTGCCAGCAGCTTAGCGGGGGCTAACACCGGGGAGCTGTTTTTT. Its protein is CASSLAGANTGELFF.

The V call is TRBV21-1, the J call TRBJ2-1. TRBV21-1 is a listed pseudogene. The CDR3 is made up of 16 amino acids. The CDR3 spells CASSQGRLDRYNEQFF. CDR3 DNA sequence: TGTGCCAGCAGCCAGGGGAGACTAGATCGATACAATGAGCAGTTCTTC.

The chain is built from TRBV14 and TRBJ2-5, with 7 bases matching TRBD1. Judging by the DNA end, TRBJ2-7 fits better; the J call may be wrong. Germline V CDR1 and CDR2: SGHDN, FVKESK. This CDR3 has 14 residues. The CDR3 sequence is CASSKRDSGYEQYF. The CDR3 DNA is TGTGCCAGCAGTAAGAGGGACAGTGGCTACGAGCAGTACTTC.

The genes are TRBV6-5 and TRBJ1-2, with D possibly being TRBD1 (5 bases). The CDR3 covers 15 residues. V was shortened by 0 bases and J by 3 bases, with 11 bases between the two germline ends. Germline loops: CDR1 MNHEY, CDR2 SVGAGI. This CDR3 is CASSYSAGPDYGYTF. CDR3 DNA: TGTGCCAGCAGTTACTCAGCAGGGCCTGACTATGGCTACACCTTC.

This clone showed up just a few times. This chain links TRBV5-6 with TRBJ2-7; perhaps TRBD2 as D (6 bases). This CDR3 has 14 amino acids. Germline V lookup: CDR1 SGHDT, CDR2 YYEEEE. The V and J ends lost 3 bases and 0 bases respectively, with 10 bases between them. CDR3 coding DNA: TGTGCCAGCAGCTGGGACTCCCACTCCTACGAGCAGTACTTC. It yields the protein CASSWDSHSYEQYF.

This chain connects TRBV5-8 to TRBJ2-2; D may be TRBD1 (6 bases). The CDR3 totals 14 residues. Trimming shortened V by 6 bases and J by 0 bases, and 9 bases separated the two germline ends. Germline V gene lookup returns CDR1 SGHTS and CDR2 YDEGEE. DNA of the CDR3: TGTGCCAGCATGTCAGGGGCGAACACCGGGGAGCTGTTTTTT. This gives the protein CASMSGANTGELFF. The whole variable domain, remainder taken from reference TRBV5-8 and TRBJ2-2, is EAGVTQSPTHLIKTRGQQATLRCSPISGHTSVYWYQQALGLGLQFLLWYDEGEERNRGNFPPRFSGRQFPNYSSELNVNALELEDSALYLCASMSGANTGELFFGEGSRLTVL.